This T cell receptor (beta chain) stems from a study of shared clonotypes between healthy human individuals. Study context: Donor ages ranged 18 to 49 years: a couple of women, a few men.

Germline CDR1 is MNHEY and CDR2 is SMNVEV (reference sequence). V lost 8 bases, J lost 4 bases, and 18 bases lay in between. There are 15 residues in the CDR3. Negatively enriched CD4+ T cells were divided by CD45RA into naive and memory. The authors' processing: Filtering differed, since immunoSEQ gave only junction sequences and no quality scores. Produced via immunoSEQ multiplex PCR; TCRdb's table is partial and in-frame only. The DNA gave D and trimming, while V, J and clone size come from that table. The data hold approximately 240,000 clones, with 50% to 75% observed a single time. Sequencing used memory CD4+ T cells sorted from blood. The subset here: CD45RA-negative fraction. This chain uses TRBV27 with TRBJ1-5; TRBD1 is a possible D gene (6 bases). This receptor was obtained from a man aged 25 to 40 in good health. Here the CDR3 reads CASLGGSTGNQPQHF. The CDR3 DNA is TGTGCCAGCCTAGGCGGGAGTACAGGGAATCAGCCCCAGCATTTT.